These 8 T cell receptor beta chains originate from one sample sequenced in a study of OX40 agonist ivuxolimab in advanced cancers. Sequencing used immunoSEQ multiplex PCR; TCRdb keeps in-frame clones, though not all of them. The table shows about 110,000 clones, with 80% to 95% occurring only once. This specimen was CD4+ or CD8+ T cells sorted from blood, taken in a trial of the OX40 agonist ivuxolimab. The source of these receptors is an adult with an advanced solid tumor such as melanoma, head and neck, liver or kidney cancer.

The chain links TRBV9 to TRBJ2-7; D remains ambiguous. This CDR3 contains 15 residues. The V and J ends lost 4 bases and 2 bases respectively, with 16 bases between them. Germline CDR1 is SGDLS and CDR2 is YYNGEE. The CDR3 reads CASSPGWRFTYEQYF. In DNA, the CDR3 is TGTGCCAGCAGCCCCGGGTGGCGGTTTACCTACGAGCAGTACTTC.

The V gene is TRBV7-8, the J gene TRBJ1-2, with 7 positions matching TRBD1. This CDR3 is built from 13 residues. J gave up 3 bases and V 5 bases, and 3 bases lay outside the gene matches. The V gene's germline CDR1 is SGHVS and CDR2 FQNEAQ. CDR3 nucleotides: TGTGCCAGCAGCACCGGGACAGACTATGGCTACACCTTC. This gives the protein CASSTGTDYGYTF.

The chain combines TRBV6-5 with TRBJ1-2; D call uncertain. Trimming pared 4 bases from V and 7 bases from J, leaving 13 bases between. This CDR3 is 13 amino acids long. CDR1 and CDR2 from the germline V gene are MNHEY and SVGAGI. The CDR3, as DNA: TGTGCCAGCAGTTCGCTCCTGGGCTCTGGCTACACCTTC. Translated, it gives CASSSLLGSGYTF.

V usage is TRBV6-5 and J usage is TRBJ2-5; weak D call: TRBD1 (5 bases). CDR3 length equals 16 residues. Trimming removed 3 bases from V and 2 bases from J, with 16 bases in between. CDR1 and CDR2 (germline): MNHEY, SVGAGI. DNA for the CDR3: TGTGCCAGCAGTTATTTCCAGGGCCTGGTACAAGAGACCCAGTACTTC. This codes for CASSYFQGLVQETQYF.

The V and J genes are TRBV15 and TRBJ2-3; D remains unclear. The CDR3 sequence is 13 residues long. Germline-derived CDR1 and CDR2 are LNHNV and YYDKDF (reference sequence). V was shortened by 6 bases and J by 0 bases, with 7 bases between the two germline ends. The CDR3 here is CATREASTDTQYF. CDR3 nucleotides: TGTGCCACCAGGGAAGCAAGCACAGATACGCAGTATTTT. The variable domain in full, completed from reference TRBV15 and TRBJ2-3, reads DAMVIQNPRYQVTQFGKPVTLSCSQTLNHNVMYWYQQKSSQAPKLLFHYYDKDFNNEADTPDNFQSRRPNTSFCFLDIRSPGLGDTAMYLCATREASTDTQYFGPGTRLTVL.

This clone appeared a single time. This chain links TRBV21-1 with TRBJ2-2; the D call of TRBD1 is as the table states it, not checked on the DNA. TRBV21-1 is marked as a pseudogene. The CDR3 loop spans 15 amino acids. Written as DNA, the CDR3 is TGTGCCAGCAGCAAAGGGACAGGGAACACCGGGGAGCTGTTTTTT. It encodes CASSKGTGNTGELFF.

The V gene is TRBV9, the J gene TRBJ1-1; tentative D call: TRBD1 (5 bases). V was pared by 0 bases and J by 5 bases, with 14 bases between. Germline CDR1 is SGDLS and CDR2 is YYNGEE. The CDR3 runs to 15 residues. The CDR3: CASSVVGQGGTEAFF. CDR3 DNA sequence: TGTGCCAGCAGCGTAGTCGGTCAGGGTGGAACTGAAGCTTTCTTT.

The chain carries TRBV9 and TRBJ1-4, with D unclear. The CDR3 is 16 amino acids. V dropped 4 bases and J dropped 0 bases, with 13 bases sitting between them. CDR1 and CDR2 from the germline V gene are SGDLS and YYNGEE. The CDR3 is CASSTRRLSTNEKLFF. Written as DNA, the CDR3 is TGTGCCAGCAGCACCCGTCGCCTCTCAACTAATGAAAAACTGTTTTTT.